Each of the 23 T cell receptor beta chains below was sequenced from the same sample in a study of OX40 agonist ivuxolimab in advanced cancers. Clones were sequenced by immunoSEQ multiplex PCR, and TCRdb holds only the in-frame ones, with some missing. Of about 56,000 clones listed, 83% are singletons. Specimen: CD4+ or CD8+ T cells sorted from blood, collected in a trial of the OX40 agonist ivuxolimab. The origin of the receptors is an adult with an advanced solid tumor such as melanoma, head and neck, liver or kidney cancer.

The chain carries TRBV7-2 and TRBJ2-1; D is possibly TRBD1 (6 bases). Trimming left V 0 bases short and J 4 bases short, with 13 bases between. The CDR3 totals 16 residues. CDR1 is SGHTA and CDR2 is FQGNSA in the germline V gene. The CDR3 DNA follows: TGTGCCAGCAGCTTAGCACAGGGAAGGTATTACAATGAGCAGTTCTTC. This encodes CASSLAQGRYYNEQFF.

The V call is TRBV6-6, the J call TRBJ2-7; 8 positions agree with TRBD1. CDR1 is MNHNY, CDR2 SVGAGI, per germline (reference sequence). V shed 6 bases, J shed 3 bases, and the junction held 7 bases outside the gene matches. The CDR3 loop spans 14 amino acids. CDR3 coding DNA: TGTGCCAGCAGGCAAAGACAGGGGTTCTACGAGCAGTACTTC. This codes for CASRQRQGFYEQYF.

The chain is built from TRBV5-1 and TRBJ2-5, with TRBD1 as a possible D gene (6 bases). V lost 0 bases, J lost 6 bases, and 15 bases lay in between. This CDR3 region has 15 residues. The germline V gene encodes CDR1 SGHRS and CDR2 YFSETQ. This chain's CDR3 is CASSLDQGLGKTQYF. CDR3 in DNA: TGCGCCAGCAGCTTGGACCAGGGGCTGGGAAAGACCCAGTACTTC.

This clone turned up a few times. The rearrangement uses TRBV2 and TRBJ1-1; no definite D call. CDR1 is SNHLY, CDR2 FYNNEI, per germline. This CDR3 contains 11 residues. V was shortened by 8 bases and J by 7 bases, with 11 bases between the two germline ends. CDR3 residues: CASGGRGEAFF. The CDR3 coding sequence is TGTGCCAGCGGAGGGAGAGGTGAAGCTTTCTTT.

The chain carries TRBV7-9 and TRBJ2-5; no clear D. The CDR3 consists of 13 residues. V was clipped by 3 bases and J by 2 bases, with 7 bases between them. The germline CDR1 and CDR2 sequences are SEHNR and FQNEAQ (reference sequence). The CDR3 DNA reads TGTGCCAGCAGCTTCCGGGTACAAGAGACCCAGTACTTC. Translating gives CASSFRVQETQYF.

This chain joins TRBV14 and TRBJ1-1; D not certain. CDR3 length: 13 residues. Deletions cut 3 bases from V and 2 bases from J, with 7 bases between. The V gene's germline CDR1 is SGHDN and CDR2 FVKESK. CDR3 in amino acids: CASSQTINTEAFF. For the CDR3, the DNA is TGTGCCAGCAGCCAGACGATAAACACTGAAGCTTTCTTT. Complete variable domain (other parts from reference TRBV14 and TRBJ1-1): EAGVTQFPSHSVIEKGQTVTLRCDPISGHDNLYWYRRVMGKEIKFLLHFVKESKQDESGMPNNRFLAERTGGTYSTLKVQPAELEDSGVYFCASSQTINTEAFFGQGTRLTVV.

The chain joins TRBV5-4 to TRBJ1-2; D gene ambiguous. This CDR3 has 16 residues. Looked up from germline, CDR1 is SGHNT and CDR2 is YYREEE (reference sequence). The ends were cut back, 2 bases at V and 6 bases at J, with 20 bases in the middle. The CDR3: CASSFPPMAGRHGYTF. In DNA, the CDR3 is TGTGCCAGCAGCTTCCCCCCCATGGCCGGGAGGCATGGCTACACCTTC.

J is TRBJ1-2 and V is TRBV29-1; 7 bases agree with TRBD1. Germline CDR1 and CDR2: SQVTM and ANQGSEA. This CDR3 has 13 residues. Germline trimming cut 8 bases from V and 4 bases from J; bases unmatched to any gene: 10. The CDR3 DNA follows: TGCAGCACCAGACAGGGAGGGAGCTATGGCTACACCTTC. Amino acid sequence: CSTRQGGSYGYTF.

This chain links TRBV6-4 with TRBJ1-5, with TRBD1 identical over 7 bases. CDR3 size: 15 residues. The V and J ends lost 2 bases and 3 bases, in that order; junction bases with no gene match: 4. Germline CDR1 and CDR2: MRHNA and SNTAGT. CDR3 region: CASSDAGGFNQPQHF. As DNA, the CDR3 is TGTGCCAGCAGTGACGCAGGGGGGTTCAATCAGCCCCAGCATTTT.

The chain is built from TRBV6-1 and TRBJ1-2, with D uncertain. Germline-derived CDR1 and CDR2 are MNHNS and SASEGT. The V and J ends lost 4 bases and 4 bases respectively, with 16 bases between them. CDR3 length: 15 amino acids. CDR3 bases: TGTGCCAGCAGTGGAGGAGGAGGAGTTCCCTATGGCTACACCTTC. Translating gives CASSGGGGVPYGYTF.

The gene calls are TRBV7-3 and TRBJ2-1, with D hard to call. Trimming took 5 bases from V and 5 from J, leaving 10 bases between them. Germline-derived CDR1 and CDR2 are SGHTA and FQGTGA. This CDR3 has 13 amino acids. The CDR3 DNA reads TGTGCCAGCAGCCCCGGGCCTGACAATGAGCAGTTCTTC. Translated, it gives CASSPGPDNEQFF.

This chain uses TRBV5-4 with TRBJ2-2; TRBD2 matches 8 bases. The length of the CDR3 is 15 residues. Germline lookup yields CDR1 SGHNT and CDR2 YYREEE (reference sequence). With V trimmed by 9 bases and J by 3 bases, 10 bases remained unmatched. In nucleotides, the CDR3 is TGTGCCAACAGTTCCGGACTAGCAGACACCGGGGAGCTGTTTTTT. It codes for CANSSGLADTGELFF.

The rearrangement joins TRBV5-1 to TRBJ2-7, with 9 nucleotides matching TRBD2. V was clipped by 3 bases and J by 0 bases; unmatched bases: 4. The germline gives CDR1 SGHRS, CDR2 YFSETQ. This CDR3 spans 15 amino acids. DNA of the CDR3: TGCGCCAGCAGCTGGATTAGCGGGAGCTCCTACGAGCAGTACTTC. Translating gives CASSWISGSSYEQYF.

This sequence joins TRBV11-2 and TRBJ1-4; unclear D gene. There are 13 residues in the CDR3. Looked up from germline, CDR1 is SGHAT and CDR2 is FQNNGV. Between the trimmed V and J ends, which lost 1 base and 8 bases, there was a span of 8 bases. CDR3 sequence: CASSLGRREKLFF. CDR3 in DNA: TGTGCCAGCAGCTTAGGACGGCGCGAAAAACTGTTTTTT.

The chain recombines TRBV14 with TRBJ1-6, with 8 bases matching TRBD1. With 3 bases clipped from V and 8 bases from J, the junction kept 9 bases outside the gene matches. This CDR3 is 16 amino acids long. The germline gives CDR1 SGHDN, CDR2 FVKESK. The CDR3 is CASSQVLGTGDSPLHF. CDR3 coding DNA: TGTGCCAGCAGCCAGGTTTTGGGGACAGGCGATTCACCCCTCCACTTT. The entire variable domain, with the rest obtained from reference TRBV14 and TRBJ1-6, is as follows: EAGVTQFPSHSVIEKGQTVTLRCDPISGHDNLYWYRRVMGKEIKFLLHFVKESKQDESGMPNNRFLAERTGGTYSTLKVQPAELEDSGVYFCASSQVLGTGDSPLHFGNGTRLTVT.

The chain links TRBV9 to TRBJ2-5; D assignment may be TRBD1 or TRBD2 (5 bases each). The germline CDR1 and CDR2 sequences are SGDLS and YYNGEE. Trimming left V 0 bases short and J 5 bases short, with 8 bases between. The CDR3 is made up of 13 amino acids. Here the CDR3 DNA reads TGTGCCAGCAGCGTAGCGGGACGGGAGACCCAGTACTTC. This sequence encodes CASSVAGRETQYF.

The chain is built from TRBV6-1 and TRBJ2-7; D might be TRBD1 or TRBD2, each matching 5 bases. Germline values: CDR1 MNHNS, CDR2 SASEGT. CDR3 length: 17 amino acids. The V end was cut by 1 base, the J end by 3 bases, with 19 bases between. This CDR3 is CASSEELRQLGDYEQYF. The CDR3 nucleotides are TGTGCCAGCAGTGAAGAATTGAGGCAGTTGGGGGACTACGAGCAGTACTTC.

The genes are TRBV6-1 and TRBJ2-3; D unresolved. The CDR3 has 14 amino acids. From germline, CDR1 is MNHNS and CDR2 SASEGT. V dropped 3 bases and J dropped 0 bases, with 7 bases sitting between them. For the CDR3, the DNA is TGTGCCAGCAGTGACATGTACAGCACAGATACGCAGTATTTT. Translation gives CASSDMYSTDTQYF.

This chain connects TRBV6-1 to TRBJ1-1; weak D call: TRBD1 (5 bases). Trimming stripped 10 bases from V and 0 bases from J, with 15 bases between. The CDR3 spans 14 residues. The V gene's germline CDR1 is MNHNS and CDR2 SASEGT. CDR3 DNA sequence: TGTGCCATATGCAGGGATACCATGAACACTGAAGCTTTCTTT. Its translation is CAICRDTMNTEAFF.

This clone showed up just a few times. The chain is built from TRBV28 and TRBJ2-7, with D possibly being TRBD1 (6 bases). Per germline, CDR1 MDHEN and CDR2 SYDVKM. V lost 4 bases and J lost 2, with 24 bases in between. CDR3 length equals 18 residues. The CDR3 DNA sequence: TGTGCCAGCAGTTCCCCCTCCTCCAGGTACAGGGTACCCTACGAGCAGTACTTC. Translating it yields CASSSPSSRYRVPYEQYF.

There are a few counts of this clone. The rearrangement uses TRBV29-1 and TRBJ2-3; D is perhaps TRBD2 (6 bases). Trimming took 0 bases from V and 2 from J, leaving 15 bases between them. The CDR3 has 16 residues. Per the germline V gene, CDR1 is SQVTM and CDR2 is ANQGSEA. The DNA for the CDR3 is TGCAGCGTTGAAGAGGGGCGGGGCTCGGTCACAGATACGCAGTATTTT. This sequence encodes CSVEEGRGSVTDTQYF.

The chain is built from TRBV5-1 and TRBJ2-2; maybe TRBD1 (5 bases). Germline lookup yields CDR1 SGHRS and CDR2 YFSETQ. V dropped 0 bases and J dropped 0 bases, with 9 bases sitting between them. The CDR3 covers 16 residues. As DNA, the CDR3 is TGCGCCAGCAGCTTGGAGGTGACAGCGAACACCGGGGAGCTGTTTTTT. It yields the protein CASSLEVTANTGELFF.

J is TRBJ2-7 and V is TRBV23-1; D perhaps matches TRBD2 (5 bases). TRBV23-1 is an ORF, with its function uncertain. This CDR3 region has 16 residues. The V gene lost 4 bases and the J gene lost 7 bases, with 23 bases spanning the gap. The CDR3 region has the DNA TGCGCCAGCAGTCCCTCCATAAGACATGACGAGCGGGAGCAGTACTTC. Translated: CASSPSIRHDEREQYF.